This T cell receptor (beta chain) was sequenced during a study of T cell responses to AZD1222 COVID-19 vaccine. Study findings and constraints: Donors were chiefly white British, with a greater number of females, and clonal diversity was perhaps underestimated. Only 5 to 7 individuals given AZD1222 were seropositive at baseline.

Sequencing used immunoSEQ multiplex PCR; TCRdb keeps in-frame clones, though not all of them. This sample carries approximately 100,000 clones, 85% to 90% of them seen once, and the ten largest clones take roughly 17%. Of note for this clone: What it recognizes is unknown.

This receptor was identified in an adult in good health. The specimen was peripheral blood, collected on day 0 of AZD1222 vaccination.

Here the CDR3 DNA reads TGTGCCAGCAGTGGGGCGGGTTTTAGCAATCAGCCCCAGCATTTT. Translating it yields CASSGAGFSNQPQHF. The J gene is TRBJ1-5, the V gene TRBV2; D unresolved. This CDR3 comprises 15 residues. Deletions cut 4 bases from V and 0 bases from J, with 10 bases between. CDR1 is SNHLY, CDR2 FYNNEI, per germline.